Listed below are T cell receptor beta chains from one sample, sequenced in a study of OX40 agonist ivuxolimab in advanced cancers. Clones were read by immunoSEQ multiplex PCR, and TCRdb kept only the in-frame ones, dropping some. The repertoire holds 40,000 or so clones, with more than 75% as singletons. Sequenced here: CD4+ or CD8+ T cells sorted from blood, sampled in a trial of the OX40 agonist ivuxolimab. These receptors all come from an adult with an advanced solid tumor such as melanoma, head and neck, liver or kidney cancer. The CDR3 runs from the conserved cysteine through the conserved F or W. The order of the fields is J gene, D gene, clone size, V gene, CDR3 DNA, CDR3 protein. D genes are given only for firm matches. Clone size is stated in some rows and not others, as once, few, many or a class when expanded.

J: TRBJ1-2; D: .; size: .; V: TRBV7-2; DNA: TGTGCCAGCAGCCCCCGGGGGGATGGCTACACCTTC; CDR3: CASSPRGDGYTF
J: TRBJ1-5; D: .; size: .; V: TRBV6-1; DNA: TGTGCCAGCAGTACTGGGACCGGAGAGCCCCAGCATTTT; CDR3: CASSTGTGEPQHF
J: TRBJ2-7; D: .; size: .; V: TRBV7-9; DNA: TGTGCCAGCAGCGAGAACGGATACGAGCAGTACTTC; CDR3: CASSENGYEQYF
J: TRBJ2-7; D: TRBD1; size: .; V: TRBV7-6; DNA: TGTGCCAGCAGCTCCCCGACAGGGGTAAACGAGCAGTACTTC; CDR3: CASSSPTGVNEQYF
J: TRBJ2-1; D: TRBD1; size: .; V: TRBV28; DNA: TGTGCCAGCAGTTTATTGCAGGGGGCTGAGCAGTTCTTC; CDR3: CASSLLQGAEQFF
J: TRBJ1-5; D: .; size: .; V: TRBV6-1; DNA: TGTGCCAGCAGTGAAGGGAGGGGAAGCAATCAGCCCCAGCATTTT; CDR3: CASSEGRGSNQPQHF
J: TRBJ2-3; D: TRBD1; size: few; V: TRBV4-1; DNA: TGCGCCAGCAGGATAGACAGGGGGGAGCCCACGCAGTATTTT; CDR3: CASRIDRGEPTQYF
J: TRBJ2-2; D: TRBD2; size: .; V: TRBV10-2; DNA: TGCGCCAGCACAAGCGGGAGGCCCACCGGGGAGCTGTTTTTT; CDR3: CASTSGRPTGELFF
J: TRBJ1-1; D: .; size: .; V: TRBV11-3; DNA: TGTGCCAGCAGCCTCGGTCGGAACACTGAAGCTTTCTTT; CDR3: CASSLGRNTEAFF
J: TRBJ1-1; D: .; size: .; V: TRBV7-8; DNA: TGTGCCAGCAGCCCGAGGGTTACTGAAGCTTTCTTT; CDR3: CASSPRVTEAFF
J: TRBJ1-5; D: .; size: .; V: TRBV12-5; DNA: TGTGCTAGTGGTTCGAACAACAATCAGCCCCAGCATTTT; CDR3: CASGSNNNQPQHF
J: TRBJ1-1; D: .; size: .; V: TRBV19; DNA: TGTGCCAGTAGTATCAGGACCTTGAACACTGAAGCTTTCTTT; CDR3: CASSIRTLNTEAFF
J: TRBJ2-3; D: .; size: few; V: TRBV30; DNA: TGTGCCTGGCTAGCCAAATCAGATACGCAGTATTTT; CDR3: CAWLAKSDTQYF
J: TRBJ1-1; D: .; size: .; V: TRBV6-6; DNA: TGTGCCAGCAGTTACTCGAAAGACGAATTGAACACTGAAGCTTTCTTT; CDR3: CASSYSKDELNTEAFF
J: TRBJ2-3; D: .; size: .; V: TRBV11-2; DNA: TGTGCCAGCAGCCCTGGGGCCCCAACAGATACGCAGTATTTT; CDR3: CASSPGAPTDTQYF
J: TRBJ2-2; D: TRBD1; size: .; V: TRBV19; DNA: TGTGCCAGTAGTACTAGACAGGGGGTGTTGGCCGGGGAGCTGTTTTTT; CDR3: CASSTRQGVLAGELFF
J: TRBJ1-4; D: .; size: .; V: TRBV6-1; DNA: TGTGCCAGCAGGCGCCCGGGGGCGCTGTCTTTT; CDR3: CASRRPGALSF
J: TRBJ1-2; D: .; size: .; V: TRBV11-2; DNA: TGTGCCAGCAGCTTAGATGGGGGGCACGGCTATGGCTACACCTTC; CDR3: CASSLDGGHGYGYTF
J: TRBJ2-1; D: TRBD2; size: once; V: TRBV27; DNA: TGTGCCAGCAGTCCCCTAGCGGGGGGGCCGGATGAGCAGTTCTTC; CDR3: CASSPLAGGPDEQFF
J: TRBJ1-4; D: TRBD1; size: .; V: TRBV5-1; DNA: TGCGCCAGCAGCCTCACAGGGGGCTCAGAAAAACTGTTTTTT; CDR3: CASSLTGGSEKLFF
J: TRBJ1-1; D: .; size: .; V: TRBV18; DNA: TGTGCCAGCTCACGTGGACAGCTCACTGAAGCTTTCTTT; CDR3: CASSRGQLTEAFF
J: TRBJ1-2; D: .; size: .; V: TRBV19; DNA: TGTGCCAGTAGTATAGATCTGAGGCAAAACTATGGCTACACCTTC; CDR3: CASSIDLRQNYGYTF
J: TRBJ1-5; D: .; size: .; V: TRBV19; DNA: TGTGCCAGTAGTATAAACAGGAACCTTAGCAATCAGCCCCAGCATTTT; CDR3: CASSINRNLSNQPQHF
J: TRBJ1-4; D: .; size: .; V: TRBV18; DNA: TGTGCCAGCTCACGGACAGCGTATGAAAAACTGTTTTTT; CDR3: CASSRTAYEKLFF
J: TRBJ1-1; D: .; size: .; V: TRBV5-1; DNA: TGCGCCAGCAGCTTGATTGGCCCCCACAACACTGAAGCTTTCTTT; CDR3: CASSLIGPHNTEAFF
J: TRBJ2-7; D: .; size: once; V: TRBV5-4; DNA: TGTGCCAGCAGCGGTGGAAGGGGAGACGAGCAGTACTTC; CDR3: CASSGGRGDEQYF
J: TRBJ2-3; D: TRBD2; size: .; V: TRBV19; DNA: TGTGCCAGTAGTATGACTAGCGGATCAGGAGATACGCAGTATTTT; CDR3: CASSMTSGSGDTQYF
J: TRBJ2-3; D: TRBD2; size: few; V: TRBV14; DNA: TGTGCCAGCAGCCAAGATACTAGCGGGGGCTGGGATACGCAGTATTTT; CDR3: CASSQDTSGGWDTQYF
J: TRBJ2-7; D: .; size: .; V: TRBV28; DNA: TGTGCCACCCGGTCGGGATTGCTGTACGAGCAGTACTTC; CDR3: CATRSGLLYEQYF
J: TRBJ2-1; D: TRBD2; size: once; V: TRBV7-2; DNA: TGTGCCAGCAGCTTAGGGGGGGGAGACGCTCCCTACAATGAGCAGTTCTTC; CDR3: CASSLGGGDAPYNEQFF
J: TRBJ2-2; D: .; size: .; V: TRBV5-6; DNA: TGTGCCAGCACCCCTGTTGGTGGGGGCGGAGGCGGGGAGCTGTTTTTT; CDR3: CASTPVGGGGGGELFF
J: TRBJ2-6; D: .; size: .; V: TRBV11-2; DNA: TGTGCCAGCAGCTTAGGTACGGCCGGGAGCTCTGGGGCCAACGTCCTGACTTTC; CDR3: CASSLGTAGSSGANVLTF
J: TRBJ1-1; D: .; size: .; V: TRBV30; DNA: TGTGCCTGGTATTACGACAGCGAAGCTTTCTTT; CDR3: CAWYYDSEAFF
J: TRBJ2-2; D: .; size: .; V: TRBV9; DNA: TGTGCCAGCACCCCCGGGGGCAGTGAAACCGGGGAGCTGTTTTTT; CDR3: CASTPGGSETGELFF
J: TRBJ2-2; D: .; size: .; V: TRBV27; DNA: TGTGCCAGCAGCCTGAAGATCGGGGAGCTGTTTTTT; CDR3: CASSLKIGELFF
J: TRBJ2-7; D: TRBD1; size: .; V: TRBV15; DNA: TGTGCCACCAGCAGAGACAGGGGGTCAGGGTACGAGCAGTACTTC; CDR3: CATSRDRGSGYEQYF
J: TRBJ1-5; D: .; size: once; V: TRBV15; DNA: TGTGCCACCAGCAGAGATCAAGGAACCAATCAGCCCCAGCATTTT; CDR3: CATSRDQGTNQPQHF
J: TRBJ1-5; D: .; size: once; V: TRBV19; DNA: TGTGCCAGTAGCCCTGGACTCTTTAGCAATCAGCCCCAGCATTTT; CDR3: CASSPGLFSNQPQHF
J: TRBJ2-5; D: .; size: once; V: TRBV7-9; DNA: TGTGCCAGCAGCTTAGTGGGGGTCCCGGAGACCCAGTACTTC; CDR3: CASSLVGVPETQYF
J: TRBJ1-1; D: TRBD1; size: .; V: TRBV7-9; DNA: TGTGCCAGCAGCTTCCCGGGGGGACAGGGGTTCTCGAGCACTGAAGCTTTCTTT; CDR3: CASSFPGGQGFSSTEAFF
J: TRBJ2-5; D: TRBD2; size: once; V: TRBV7-2; DNA: TGTGCCAGCGGGTCCGGGACTACCCAAGAGACCCAGTACTTC; CDR3: CASGSGTTQETQYF
J: TRBJ2-6; D: .; size: .; V: TRBV30; DNA: TGTGCCTGGAGTGTACCGGGCAGCTCTGGGGCCAACGTCCTGACTTTC; CDR3: CAWSVPGSSGANVLTF
J: TRBJ2-1; D: TRBD1; size: .; V: TRBV6-6; DNA: TGTGCCAGCAGACCTACAGGGGGCTATGACAATGAGCAGTTCTTC; CDR3: CASRPTGGYDNEQFF
J: TRBJ1-3; D: .; size: .; V: TRBV27; DNA: TGTGCCAGCAGTTTAAGGGGAGGGAGTGGAAACACCATATATTTT; CDR3: CASSLRGGSGNTIYF
J: TRBJ2-3; D: .; size: .; V: TRBV7-9; DNA: TGTGCCAGCAGCTCACTCCACAGGGATGGAAGCACAGATACGCAGTATTTT; CDR3: CASSSLHRDGSTDTQYF
J: TRBJ1-4; D: .; size: few; V: TRBV5-1; DNA: TGTGCCAGCAGCTTGGTTTTAAATGAAAAACTGTTTTTT; CDR3: CASSLVLNEKLFF
J: TRBJ1-1; D: TRBD1; size: .; V: TRBV19; DNA: TGTGCCAGTAGCACGGACAGGGACACTGAAGCTTTCTTT; CDR3: CASSTDRDTEAFF